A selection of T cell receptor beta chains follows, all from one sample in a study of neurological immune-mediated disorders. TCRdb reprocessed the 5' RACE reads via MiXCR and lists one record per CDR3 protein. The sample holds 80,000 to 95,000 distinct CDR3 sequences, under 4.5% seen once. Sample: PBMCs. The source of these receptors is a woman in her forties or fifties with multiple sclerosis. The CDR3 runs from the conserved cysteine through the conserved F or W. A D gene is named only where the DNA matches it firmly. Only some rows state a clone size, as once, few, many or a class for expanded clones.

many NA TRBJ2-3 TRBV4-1 TGCGCCAGCAGCCTTCAAGATGACCGTACGCAGTATTTT CASSLQDDRTQYF
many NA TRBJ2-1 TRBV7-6 TGTGCCAGCAGCCGTAGGCCCAGGGATGTCAGCAATGAGCAGTTCTTC CASSRRPRDVSNEQFF
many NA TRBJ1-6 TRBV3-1 TGTGCCAGCTTATATTCACCCCTCCACTTT CASLYSPLHF
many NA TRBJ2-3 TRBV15 TGTGCCACCAGCCGGAGCTCGGGGGCCCTAGCTGGTACGCAGTATTTT CATSRSSGALAGTQYF
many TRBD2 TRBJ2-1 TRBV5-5 TGTGCCAGCAGCTTGGCACTAGCGGGCTCCTACAATGAGCAGTTCTTC CASSLALAGSYNEQFF
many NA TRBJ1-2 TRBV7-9 TGTGCCAGCAGCTTAGCGGAAAGCTATGGCTACACCTTC CASSLAESYGYTF
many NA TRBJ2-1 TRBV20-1 TGCAGTGAGGTCGGGACTCCTTCGCCGGTGTACAATGAGCAGTTCTTC CSEVGTPSPVYNEQFF
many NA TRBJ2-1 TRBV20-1 TGCAGTGCCCTGGATAACGCGGGGTCGAACAATGAGCAGTTCTTC CSALDNAGSNNEQFF
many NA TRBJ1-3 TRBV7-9 TGTGCCAGCAGCTTAAAGGGTGGCGGGAACTCTGGAAACACCATATATTTT CASSLKGGGNSGNTIYF
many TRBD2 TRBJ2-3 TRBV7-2 TGTGCCAGCAGCTTGCTACTTGGACTAGCGGGGGGTAATTCGGATACGCAGTATTTT CASSLLLGLAGGNSDTQYF
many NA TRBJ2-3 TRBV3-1 TGTGCCAGCAGCCAACATCCCTTAGGGGCTGGGGATACGCAGTATTTT CASSQHPLGAGDTQYF
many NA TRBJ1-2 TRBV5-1 TGCGCCAGCAGCTCGGGACGGCGAGTCTATGGCTACACCTTC CASSSGRRVYGYTF
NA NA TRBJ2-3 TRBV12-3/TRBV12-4 TGTGAAAGCAGGGTTTCCCCGCGTACGCAGTATTTT CESRVSPRTQYF
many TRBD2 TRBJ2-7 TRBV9 TGTGCCAGCAGCGTCGGACTAGCGTCGGCTTACGAGCAGTACTTC CASSVGLASAYEQYF
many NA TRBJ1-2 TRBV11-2 TGTGCCAGCAGCTTAGGCGGGCTACCGTACTATGGCTACACCTTC CASSLGGLPYYGYTF
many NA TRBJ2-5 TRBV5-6 TGTGCCAACCCACGCGACAATCCCGAGACCCAGTACTTC CANPRDNPETQYF
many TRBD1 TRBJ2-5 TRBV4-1 TGCGCCAGCAGCCAAATCGGACAGGGGAGGGGGACCCAGTACTTC CASSQIGQGRGTQYF
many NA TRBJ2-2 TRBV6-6 TGTGCCAGCCAAACGGGGCTCACACGCGGCACCGGGGAGCTGTTTTTT CASQTGLTRGTGELFF
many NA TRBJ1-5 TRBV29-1 TGCAGCGTTGAGGTCGAGGGTGGTCAGCCCCAGCATTTT CSVEVEGGQPQHF
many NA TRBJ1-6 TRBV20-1 TGCAGTGCGCGGGACACTAGCTCCTATAATTCACCCCTCCACTTT CSARDTSSYNSPLHF
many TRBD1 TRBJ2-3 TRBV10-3 TGTGCCATCAGTGGGGCCCTGGACAGGGGGCCAGATACGCAGTATTTT CAISGALDRGPDTQYF
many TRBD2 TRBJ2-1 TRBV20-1 TGCAGTGCGGATCTAGCGGGGAGGAGCAATGAGCAGTTCTTC CSADLAGRSNEQFF
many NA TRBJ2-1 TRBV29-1 TGCAGCGTTGAAGATCCGGCCCTCGACTCAAACAATGAGCAGTTCTTC CSVEDPALDSNNEQFF
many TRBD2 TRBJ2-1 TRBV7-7 TGTGCTAGCAGCCGCCAGCCGGGGAGGGAGAATGAGCAGTTCTTC CASSRQPGRENEQFF
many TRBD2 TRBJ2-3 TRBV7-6 TGTGCCAGCAGCTTTTCCGGGACTAGCGGGGTGGGCACAGATACGCAGTATTTT CASSFSGTSGVGTDTQYF
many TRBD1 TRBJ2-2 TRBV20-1 TGCAGTGCCGGACAGGGACCGAACACCGGGGAGCTGTTTTTT CSAGQGPNTGELFF
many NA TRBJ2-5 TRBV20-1 TGCAGTGCTAGAGATGCTTCGGGGTACCAAGAGACCCAGTACTTC CSARDASGYQETQYF
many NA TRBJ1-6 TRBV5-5 TGTGCCAGCAGCTTGGAGGACAGCTATAATTCACCCCTCCACTTT CASSLEDSYNSPLHF
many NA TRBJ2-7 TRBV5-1 TGCGCCAGCACTTCGGATCACGAGCAGTACTTC CASTSDHEQYF
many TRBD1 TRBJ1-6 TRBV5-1 TGCGCCAGCAGCGTGACCGGGACAGGGTCGAAGTCACCCCTCCACTTT CASSVTGTGSKSPLHF
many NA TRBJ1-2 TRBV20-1 TGCAGTGCTAGACGGGGGGACTATGGCTACACCTTC CSARRGDYGYTF
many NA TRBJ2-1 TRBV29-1 TGCAGCGTTGGGGGGCTAAACAATGAGCAGTTCTTC CSVGGLNNEQFF
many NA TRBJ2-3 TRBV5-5 TGTGCCAGCAGCTTGGAGGGGACAGATACGCAGTATTTT CASSLEGTDTQYF
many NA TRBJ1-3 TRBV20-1 TGCAGTGCTGTGAGGGATCTTGGAAACACCATATATTTT CSAVRDLGNTIYF
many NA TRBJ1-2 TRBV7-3 TGTGCCAGCAGCTTAAACCCCCTTGAGGACAGCGCCTATGGCTACACCTTC CASSLNPLEDSAYGYTF
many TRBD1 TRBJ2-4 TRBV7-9 TGTGCCAGCAGCCCCATGGGACCGGGACAGGGGGGAGCAGCCAAAAACATTCAGTACTTC CASSPMGPGQGGAAKNIQYF
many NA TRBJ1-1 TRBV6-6 TGTGCCAGCAGTTACCAGAACAGAGGGGAGGCTTTCTTT CASSYQNRGEAFF
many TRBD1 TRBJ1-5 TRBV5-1 TGCGCCAGCAGCCTAGAGGGACAGGGTTTAGGGCAGCCCCAGCATTTT CASSLEGQGLGQPQHF
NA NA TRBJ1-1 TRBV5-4 TGTGCCAGCAGCCCACGGGGGCCGGGCCAAGACACTGAAGCTTTCTTT CASSPRGPGQDTEAFF
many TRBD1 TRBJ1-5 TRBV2 TGTGCCAGCAGGGGACAGAACAATCAGCCCCAGCATTTT CASRGQNNQPQHF
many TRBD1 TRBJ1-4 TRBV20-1 TGCAGTGCTTACGGACAGGGGGCGGAAAAACTGTTTTTT CSAYGQGAEKLFF
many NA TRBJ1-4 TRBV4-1 TGCGCCAGCAGCCACCCACGTAGGGACCCGAGAAATGAAAAACTGTTTTTT CASSHPRRDPRNEKLFF
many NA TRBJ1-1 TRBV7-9 TGTGCCAGCAGCCCTCGGCCGGGGGCAACTATGAACACTGAAGCTTTCTTT CASSPRPGATMNTEAFF
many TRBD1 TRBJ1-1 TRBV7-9 TGTGCCAGCAGCTCGCCGGGACAGGGAGGCACTGAAGCTTTCTTT CASSSPGQGGTEAFF
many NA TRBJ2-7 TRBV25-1 TGTGCCAGCAGTGGGACGAGCTCCTACGAGCAGTACTTC CASSGTSSYEQYF
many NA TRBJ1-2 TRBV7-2 TGTGCCTGGGGGGGGTACTATGGCTACACCTTC CAWGGYYGYTF
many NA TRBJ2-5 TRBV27 TGTGCCAGCAGTGCCGACGGGACTCCAAAGACCCAGTACTTC CASSADGTPKTQYF
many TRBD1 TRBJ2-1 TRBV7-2 TGTGCCAGCAGCCGGGACAGGCAGCTTCTGCAGTTCTTC CASSRDRQLLQFF
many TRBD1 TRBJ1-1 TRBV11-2 TGTGCCAGCAGCTTAACACGGACAGGGAAGCTCTACACTGAAGCTTTCTTT CASSLTRTGKLYTEAFF
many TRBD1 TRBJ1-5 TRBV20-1 TGCAGTGCTGGGGACAGGGGTCAGCCCCAGCATTTT CSAGDRGQPQHF
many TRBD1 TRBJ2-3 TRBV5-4 TGTGCCTATCGGACAGGGGAGTTTAACACGGGGACGCAGTATTTT CAYRTGEFNTGTQYF
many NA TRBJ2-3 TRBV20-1 TGCAGTGCTAGAGGCCCCAGGGGTATCACAGATACGCAGTATTTT CSARGPRGITDTQYF